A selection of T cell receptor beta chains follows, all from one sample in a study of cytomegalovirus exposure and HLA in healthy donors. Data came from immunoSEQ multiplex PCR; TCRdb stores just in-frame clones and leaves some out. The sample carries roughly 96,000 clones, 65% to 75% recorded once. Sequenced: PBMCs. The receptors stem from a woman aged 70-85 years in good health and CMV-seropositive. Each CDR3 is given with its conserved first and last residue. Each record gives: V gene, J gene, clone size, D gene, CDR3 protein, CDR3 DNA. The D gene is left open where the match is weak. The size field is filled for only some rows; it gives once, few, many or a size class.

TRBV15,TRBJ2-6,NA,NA,CATSRDWQGSGANVLTF,TGTGCCACCAGCAGAGATTGGCAGGGCTCTGGGGCCAACGTCCTGACTTTC
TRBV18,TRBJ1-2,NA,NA,CASSPNTGPDGYGYTF,TGTGCCAGCTCACCGAATACAGGACCGGATGGCTATGGCTACACCTTC
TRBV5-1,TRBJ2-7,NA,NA,CASSLPTLNRARLFYEQYF,TGCGCCAGCAGCTTGCCCACCCTGAACAGGGCACGTCTCTTCTACGAGCAGTACTTC
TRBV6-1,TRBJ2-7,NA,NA,CASRSAGYRYEQYF,TGTGCCAGCAGATCCGCGGGGTACCGCTACGAGCAGTACTTC
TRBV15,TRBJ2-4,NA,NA,CATRIQGSAKNIQYF,TGTGCCACCCGAATTCAGGGTTCAGCCAAAAACATTCAGTACTTC
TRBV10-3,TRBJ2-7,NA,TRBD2,CAISDRTSGSPYEQYF,TGTGCCATCAGTGACCGGACTAGCGGGAGTCCCTACGAGCAGTACTTC
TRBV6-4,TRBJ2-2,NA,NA,CASSDVMAPGELFF,TGTGCCAGCAGTGACGTGATGGCCCCCGGGGAGCTGTTTTTT
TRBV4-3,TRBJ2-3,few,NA,CASSQERGPGGTQYF,TGCGCCAGCAGCCAAGAGCGGGGCCCCGGAGGTACGCAGTATTTT
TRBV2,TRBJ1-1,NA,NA,CASSEAVRSAEAFF,TGTGCCAGCAGTGAAGCTGTTCGGTCCGCTGAAGCTTTCTTT
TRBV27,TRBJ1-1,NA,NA,CASSSIGRDTEAFF,TGTGCCAGCAGTTCTATAGGCAGGGACACTGAAGCTTTCTTT
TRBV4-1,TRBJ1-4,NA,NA,CASSQRSEGPNEKLFF,TGCGCCAGCAGCCAGAGGTCGGAGGGCCCTAATGAAAAACTGTTTTTT
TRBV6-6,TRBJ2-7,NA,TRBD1,CASKHIQGVNEQYF,TGTGCCAGCAAGCACATACAGGGGGTAAACGAGCAGTACTTC